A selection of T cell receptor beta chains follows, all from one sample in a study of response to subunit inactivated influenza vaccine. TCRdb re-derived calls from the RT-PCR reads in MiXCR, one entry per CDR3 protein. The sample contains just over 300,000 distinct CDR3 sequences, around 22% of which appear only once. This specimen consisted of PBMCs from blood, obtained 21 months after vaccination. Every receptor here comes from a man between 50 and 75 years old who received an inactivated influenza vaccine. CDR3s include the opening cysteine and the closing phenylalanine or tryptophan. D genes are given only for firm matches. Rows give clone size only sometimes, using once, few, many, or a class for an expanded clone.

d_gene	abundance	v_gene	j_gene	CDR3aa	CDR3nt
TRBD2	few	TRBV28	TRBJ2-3	CASRLTSGSTDTQYF	TGTGCCAGCAGGTTGACTAGCGGGAGTACAGATACGCAGTATTTT
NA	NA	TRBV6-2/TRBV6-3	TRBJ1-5	CASAPLGVQPQHF	TGTGCCAGCGCCCCGCTGGGGGTCCAGCCCCAGCATTTT
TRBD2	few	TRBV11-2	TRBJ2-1	CASSLLSLAGTNEQFF	TGTGCCAGCAGCTTATTATCCCTAGCGGGAACCAATGAGCAGTTCTTC
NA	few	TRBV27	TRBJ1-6	CASSPLLNSPLHF	TGTGCCAGCAGCCCCCTCCTTAATTCACCCCTCCACTTT
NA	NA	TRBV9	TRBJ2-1	CASSAFGAYNEQFF	TGTGCCAGCAGCGCATTCGGGGCGTACAATGAGCAGTTCTTC
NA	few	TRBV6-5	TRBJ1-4	CASSYSKGTTNEKLFF	TGTGCCAGCAGTTACTCGAAAGGCACAACTAATGAAAAACTGTTTTTT
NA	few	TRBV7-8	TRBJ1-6	CASSLATRVGSPLHF	TGTGCCAGCAGCTTAGCCACCAGGGTCGGCTCACCCCTCCACTTT
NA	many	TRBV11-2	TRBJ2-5	CASSFNSDLRAETQYF	TGTGCCAGCAGCTTCAACAGTGATTTGAGGGCTGAGACCCAGTACTTC
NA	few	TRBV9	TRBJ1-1	CASSVWEDMNTEAFF	TGTGCCAGCAGCGTATGGGAGGATATGAACACTGAAGCTTTCTTT
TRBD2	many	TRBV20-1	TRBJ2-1	CSASLAGGDNEQFF	TGCAGTGCTTCCTTAGCGGGAGGGGACAATGAGCAGTTCTTC
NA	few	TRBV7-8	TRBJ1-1	CASSSPGRLNTEAFF	TGTGCCAGCAGCTCCCCCGGCCGGCTGAACACTGAAGCTTTCTTT
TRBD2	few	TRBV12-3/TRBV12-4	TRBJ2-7	CASSFARDLAGGPSEQYF	TGTGCCAGCAGTTTTGCCAGGGACCTAGCGGGGGGCCCTAGCGAGCAGTACTTC
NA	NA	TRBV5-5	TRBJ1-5	CASSPNPGPRLSQPQHF	TGTGCCAGCAGCCCAAACCCGGGACCCCGCCTCAGTCAGCCCCAGCATTTT
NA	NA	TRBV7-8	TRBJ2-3	CASSSVGRPTDTQYF	TGTGCCAGCAGCTCGGTCGGTCGCCCCACAGATACGCAGTATTTT
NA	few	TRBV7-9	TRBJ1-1	CASSPREMNTEAFF	TGTGCCAGCAGCCCCAGGGAAATGAACACTGAAGCTTTCTTT
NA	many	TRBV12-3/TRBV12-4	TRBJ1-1	CASSPQRNTEAFF	TGTGCCAGCAGTCCCCAGCGGAACACTGAAGCTTTCTTT
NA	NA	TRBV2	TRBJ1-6	CASILRALDSPLHF	TGTGCCAGCATTCTCCGGGCCCTCGATTCACCCCTCCACTTT
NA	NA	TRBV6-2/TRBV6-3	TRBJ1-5	CASSLDSVGIRPQHF	TGTGCCAGCAGTTTAGACAGCGTCGGGATCCGGCCCCAGCATTTT
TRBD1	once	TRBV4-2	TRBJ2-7	CASSPRSGTGVSYEQYF	TGTGCCAGCAGCCCGCGCTCCGGGACAGGGGTGTCCTACGAGCAGTACTTC
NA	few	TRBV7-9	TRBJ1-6	CASSWSNNSPLHF	TGTGCCAGCAGCTGGTCGAACAATTCACCCCTCCACTTT
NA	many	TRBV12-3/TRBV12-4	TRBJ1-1	CASSFGALNTEAFF	TGTGCCAGCAGTTTCGGGGCCCTGAACACTGAAGCTTTCTTT
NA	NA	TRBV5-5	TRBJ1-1	CASTVGTVTMNTEAFF	TGTGCCAGCACGGTAGGCACGGTCACCATGAACACTGAAGCTTTCTTT
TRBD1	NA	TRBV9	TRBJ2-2	CASSVQDAGQGWVGELFF	TGTGCCAGCAGCGTACAGGACGCTGGACAGGGGTGGGTCGGGGAGCTGTTTTTT
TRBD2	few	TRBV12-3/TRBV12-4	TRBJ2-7	CASGPGLAGASQYF	TGTGCCAGCGGACCAGGACTAGCGGGAGCATCCCAGTACTTC
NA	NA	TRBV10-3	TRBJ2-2	CAISERGSGELFF	TGTGCCATCAGTGAGAGGGGCTCCGGGGAGCTGTTTTTT
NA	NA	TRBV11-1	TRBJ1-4	CASSLEKMGGPRNEKLFF	TGTGCCAGCAGCTTAGAGAAGATGGGGGGACCGCGTAATGAAAAACTGTTTTTT
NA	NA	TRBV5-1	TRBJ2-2	CASTSATGELFF	TGCGCCAGCACTAGCGCCACCGGGGAGCTGTTTTTT
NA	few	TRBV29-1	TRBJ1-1	CSVVRTALNTEAFF	TGCAGCGTTGTGCGGACGGCACTGAACACTGAAGCTTTCTTT
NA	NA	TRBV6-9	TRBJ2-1	CASSYWGASFDEQFF	TGTGCCAGCAGTTATTGGGGGGCATCATTCGATGAGCAGTTCTTC
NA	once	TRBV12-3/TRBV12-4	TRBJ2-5	CASSLEDQETQYF	TGTGCCAGCAGTTTAGAGGACCAAGAGACCCAGTACTTC
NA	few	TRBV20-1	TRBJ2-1	CSATLQRVNSNEQFF	TGCAGTGCTACCCTACAGAGGGTCAATAGCAATGAGCAGTTCTTC
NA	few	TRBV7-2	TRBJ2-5	CASSFGQRQQETQYF	TGTGCCAGCAGCTTTGGACAGAGACAACAAGAGACCCAGTACTTC
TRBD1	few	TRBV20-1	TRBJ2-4	CSAKAGGIRDIQYF	TGCAGTGCTAAGGCAGGGGGCATTAGGGACATTCAGTACTTC
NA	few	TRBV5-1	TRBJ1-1	CASTRGAAGNTEAFF	TGCGCCAGCACGCGGGGGGCGGCCGGGAATACTGAAGCTTTCTTT
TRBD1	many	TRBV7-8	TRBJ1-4	CASSLVLWDSRNEKLFF	TGTGCCAGCAGCTTAGTCTTATGGGACAGCAGAAATGAAAAACTGTTTTTT
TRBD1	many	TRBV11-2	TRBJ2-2	CASSLRTGGTGELFF	TGTGCCAGCAGCTTAAGGACAGGGGGCACCGGGGAGCTGTTTTTT
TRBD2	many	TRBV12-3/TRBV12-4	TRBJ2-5	CASSPGLANQETQYF	TGTGCCAGCAGCCCGGGACTAGCGAATCAAGAGACCCAGTACTTC
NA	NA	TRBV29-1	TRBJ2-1	CSVVSDNEQFF	TGCAGCGTTGTGAGCGACAATGAGCAGTTCTTC
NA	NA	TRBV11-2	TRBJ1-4	CASSSSLGAATNEKLFF	TGTGCCAGCAGCTCCTCCTTGGGAGCCGCAACTAATGAAAAACTGTTTTTT
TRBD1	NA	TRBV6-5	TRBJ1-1	CASSYSGTGGWEAFF	TGTGCCAGCAGTTACTCTGGGACAGGGGGTTGGGAAGCTTTCTTT
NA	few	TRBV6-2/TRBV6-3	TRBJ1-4	CATLGGIANEKLFF	TGTGCCACCCTCGGAGGGATTGCTAATGAAAAACTGTTTTTT